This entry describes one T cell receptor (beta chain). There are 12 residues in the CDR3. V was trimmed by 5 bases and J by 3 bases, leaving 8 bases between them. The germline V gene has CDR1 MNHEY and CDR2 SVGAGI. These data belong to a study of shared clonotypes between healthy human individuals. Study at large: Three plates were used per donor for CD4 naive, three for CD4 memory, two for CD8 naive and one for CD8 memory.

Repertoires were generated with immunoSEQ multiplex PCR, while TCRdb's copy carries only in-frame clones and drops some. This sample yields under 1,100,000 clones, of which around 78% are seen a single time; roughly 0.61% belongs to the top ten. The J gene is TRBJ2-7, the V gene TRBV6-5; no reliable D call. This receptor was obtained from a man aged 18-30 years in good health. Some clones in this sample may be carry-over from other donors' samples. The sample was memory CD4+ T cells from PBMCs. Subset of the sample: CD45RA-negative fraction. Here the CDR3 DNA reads TGTGCCAGCAGTCCCCACGGCTACGAGCAGTACTTC. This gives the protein CASSPHGYEQYF.